This T cell receptor beta chain appears in the sequencing data of a study of T cell responses to AZD1222 COVID-19 vaccine. Overall study results and limits: There were mostly white British donors and more females than males, and clonal diversity was possibly underestimated. Regions 160-218 and 743-854 dominated among vaccine-associated CD4 TCRs spanning spike. Baseline serostatus was positive in only six AZD1222 recipients. An increase in Spike-specific TCR breadth and depth was observed after two AZD1222 doses.

V lost 5 bases to trimming and J lost 1 base; unmatched junction nucleotides: 1. The germline gives CDR1 SGHTA, CDR2 FQGTGA. CDR3 size: 13 residues. The repertoire was sequenced with immunoSEQ multiplex PCR; TCRdb's copy has only in-frame clones and lacks some. The table records about 180,000 clones, around nine tenths of them present only once. With regard to this clone: Its antigen is as yet unknown. Other nucleotide sequences in the sample specify the same CDR3.

The gene calls are TRBV7-3 and TRBJ1-1; 7 bases are shared with TRBD1. The sample was peripheral blood, taken on day 0 of AZD1222 vaccination. The clonotype was recovered from an adult in good health. The CDR3 DNA follows: TGTGCCAGCAGCAGACAGGGGAACACTGAAGCTTTCTTT. Translated: CASSRQGNTEAFF. The full variable domain, completed using reference TRBV7-3 and TRBJ1-1, is GAGVSQTPSNKVTEKGKYVELRCDPISGHTALYWYRQSLGQGPEFLIYFQGTGAADDSGLPNDRFFAVRPEGSVSTLKIQRTERGDSAVYLCASSRQGNTEAFFGQGTRLTVV.